The source of this TCR beta chain is a study of neurological immune-mediated disorders. Findings and caveats of the study: Whereas HTLV-1-associated myelopathy showed the most TCR clonal expansion, multiple sclerosis showed the least, with levels below those of healthy controls.

The authors produced cDNA by 5'RACE using 10-nucleotide random UMIs. MiXCR, run by TCRdb on the 5' RACE reads, gives a single entry per CDR3 protein. The table lists roughly 32,000 distinct CDR3 sequences, roughly 15% of them singletons. This clonotype was detected many times. Its antigen is not identified. Germline CDR1 and CDR2: SGHTA and FQGNSA. V shed 6 bases and J 3 bases; nucleotides not matched to a gene: 3. The CDR3 totals 13 residues. It was blood bank volunteers in Maryland, USA who made up the healthy controls. The starting material, 2 million PBMCs stored at -80 C, gave rise to the unsorted libraries.

The TCR was taken from a man aged 65-85 years in good health. Sequencing was carried out using PBMCs. The V and J genes are TRBV7-2 and TRBJ1-1; 8 nucleotides match TRBD1. The CDR3 loop is CASRLQGDTEAFF. DNA of the CDR3: TGTGCCAGCAGATTACAGGGGGACACTGAAGCTTTCTTT. The variable domain in full, with the rest retrieved from reference TRBV7-2 and TRBJ1-1, is GAGVSQSPSNKVTEKGKDVELRCDPISGHTALYWYRQSLGQGLEFLIYFQGNSAPDKSGLPSDRFSAERTGGSVSTLTIQRTQQEDSAVYLCASRLQGDTEAFFGQGTRLTVV.